Included here is one TCR beta chain sequence, with context. This sample was taken from a study of CD8+ T cells in alopecia areata. Following extraction, RNA underwent reverse transcription to cDNA, which served as the sequencing template. Assay used: immunoSEQ multiplex PCR; TCRdb lists only in-frame clones, some missing. The repertoire holds 150,000 to 200,000 clones, with around 57% as singletons. The receptor comes from a human donor in good health. Sequencing was done on a sample of CD4+ T cells sorted from blood.

DNA of the CDR3: TGTGCCAGCAGACTGACCGGGAGCTACGAGCAGTACTTC. As protein: CASRLTGSYEQYF. The chain is built from TRBV6-5 and TRBJ2-7; D possibly corresponds to TRBD2 (6 bases). This CDR3 has 13 residues. The germline V gene has CDR1 MNHEY and CDR2 SVGAGI. V was cut by 6 bases and J by 3 bases, with 12 bases left in between.